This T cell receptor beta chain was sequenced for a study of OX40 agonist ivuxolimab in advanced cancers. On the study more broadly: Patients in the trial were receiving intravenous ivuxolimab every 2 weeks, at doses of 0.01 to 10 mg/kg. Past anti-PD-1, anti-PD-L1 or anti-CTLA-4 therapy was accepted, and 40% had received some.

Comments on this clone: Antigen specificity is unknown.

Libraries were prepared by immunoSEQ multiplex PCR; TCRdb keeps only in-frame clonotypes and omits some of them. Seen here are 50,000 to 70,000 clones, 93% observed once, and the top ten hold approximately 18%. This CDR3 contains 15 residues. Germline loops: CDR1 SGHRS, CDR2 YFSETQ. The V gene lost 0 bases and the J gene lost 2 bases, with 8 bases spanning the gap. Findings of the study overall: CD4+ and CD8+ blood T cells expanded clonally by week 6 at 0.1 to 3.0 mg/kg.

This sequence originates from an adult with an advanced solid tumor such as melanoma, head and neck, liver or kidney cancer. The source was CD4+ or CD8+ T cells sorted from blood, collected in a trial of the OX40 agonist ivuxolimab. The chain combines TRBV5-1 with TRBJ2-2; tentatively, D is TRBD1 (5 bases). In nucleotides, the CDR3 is TGCGCCAGCAGCTTGGTAGGGGTTAACACCGGGGAGCTGTTTTTT. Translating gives CASSLVGVNTGELFF. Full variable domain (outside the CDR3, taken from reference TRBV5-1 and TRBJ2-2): KAGVTQTPRYLIKTRGQQVTLSCSPISGHRSVSWYQQTPGQGLQFLFEYFSETQRNKGNFPGRFSGRQFSNSRSEMNVSTLELGDSALYLCASSLVGVNTGELFFGEGSRLTVL.